The 13 T cell receptor beta chains in this list originate from one sample, sequenced in a study of molecular identifiers for immune sequencing clone quantification. TCRdb called the PCR reads again in MiXCR, with one record for every CDR3 protein. The repertoire includes under 800,000 distinct CDR3 sequences, less than 30% of them detected once, and about 0.78% sits in the top ten. The sequencing input was naive CD8+ T cells from blood, with Jurkat cell RNA spiked in. This sample's subset: FACS-sorted CD8+CD4-CCR7+CD45RA+ naive T cells. The receptor set was obtained from a human donor in good health. Some libraries in this study had Jurkat cell RNA spiked in.

The rearrangement links TRBV5-1 to TRBJ1-1, with D possibly matching TRBD1 (5 bases). The CDR3 contains 15 residues. V was pared by 5 bases and J by 4 bases, with 18 bases between. Germline assignment: CDR1 SGHRS and CDR2 YFSETQ. CDR3 sequence: CASRLTGGRGTEAFF. The CDR3 coding sequence is TGCGCCAGCAGATTGACCGGGGGGAGAGGCACTGAAGCTTTCTTT.

This clonotype was counted ten times or more. The rearrangement joins TRBV12-3 or TRBV12-4 to TRBJ1-2; D call uncertain. CDR3 size: 14 residues. Deletions cut 2 bases from V and 7 bases from J, with 14 bases between. CDR3 coding DNA: TGTGCCAGCAGTTTACTGGCCGCCGGACCTGGCTACACCTTC. Residues: CASSLLAAGPGYTF.

This clonotype has at least ten counts. V is TRBV19 and J is TRBJ2-1, with 12 bases that match TRBD2. CDR1 is LNHDA and CDR2 is SQIVND in the germline V gene (reference sequence). Trimming at V came to 3 bases and at J to 4 bases, leaving 1 base not matched to a gene. The CDR3 has 15 residues. CDR3 loop: CASSIGTSGYNEQFF. The CDR3 nucleotides read TGTGCCAGTAGTATCGGGACTAGCGGGTACAATGAGCAGTTCTTC. The full variable domain, with the rest looked up from reference TRBV19 and TRBJ2-1, is DGGITQSPKYLFRKEGQNVTLSCEQNLNHDAMYWYRQDPGQGLRLIYYSQIVNDFQKGDIAEGYSVSREKKESFPLTVTSAQKNPTAFYLCASSIGTSGYNEQFFGPGTRLTVL.

CDR3 residues: CASSYSTAGGPYEQYF. For the CDR3, the DNA is TGTGCCAGCAGTTACTCGACTGCAGGGGGTCCTTACGAGCAGTACTTC. The rearrangement links TRBV6-5 to TRBJ2-7, with 7 bases identical to TRBD1. Germline CDR1 MNHEY, CDR2 SVGAGI. The CDR3 totals 16 residues. Trimming took 0 bases from V and 4 from J; bases not matched to a gene: 9.

This clonotype was found a few times. The chain is built from TRBV28 and TRBJ2-7; TRBD1 aligns across 9 bases. CDR1 MDHEN and CDR2 SYDVKM come from the germline V gene. Trimming took 2 bases from V and 7 from J; bases not matched to a gene: 9. The CDR3 consists of 15 residues. This chain's CDR3 is CASSLRLTGGREQYF. The CDR3 nucleotides are TGTGCCAGCAGTTTAAGGTTAACAGGGGGCCGGGAGCAGTACTTC. The variable domain in full, with the rest retrieved from reference TRBV28 and TRBJ2-7, is DVKVTQSSRYLVKRTGEKVFLECVQDMDHENMFWYRQDPGLGLRLIYFSYDVKMKEKGDIPEGYSVSREKKERFSLILESASTNQTSMYLCASSLRLTGGREQYFGPGTRLTVT.

This clonotype was recorded many times. This chain connects TRBV20-1 to TRBJ1-1; no definite D call. The CDR3 covers 16 residues. Germline assignment: CDR1 DFQATT and CDR2 SNEGSKA (reference sequence). The V end was cut by 1 base, the J end by 0 bases, with 15 bases between. This CDR3 is CSARAPSVGMNTEAFF. The CDR3 DNA reads TGCAGTGCTAGAGCCCCTAGTGTAGGGATGAACACTGAAGCTTTCTTT.

A word on this clonotype: A read error may be the cause here, since a much bigger clone is one base away. The chain is built from TRBV5-3 and TRBJ1-5, with no clear D. TRBV5-3 is identified as an open reading frame with a role that is uncertain. The CDR3 is 15 amino acids. CDR3 coding DNA: TGTGCCAGCAGCTTATCGGGGAAAAGCAATCAGCCCCAGCGTTTT. This gives the protein CASSLSGKSNQPQRF.

This clonotype turned up a few times. This chain uses TRBV12-3 or TRBV12-4 with TRBJ1-5; unclear D gene. The CDR3 runs to 13 residues. The V gene lost 3 bases and the J gene lost 8 bases, with 11 bases spanning the gap. CDR3 bases: TGTGCCAGCAGTTTCGGAAGTAATGAGCCCCAGCATTTT. As protein: CASSFGSNEPQHF.

This clonotype was counted at least ten times. The chain combines TRBV9 with TRBJ2-3, with D perhaps matching TRBD1 or TRBD2 (6 bases each). This CDR3 region has 16 residues. V was shortened by 5 bases and J by 2 bases, with 18 bases between the two germline ends. Looked up from germline, CDR1 is SGDLS and CDR2 is YYNGEE. CDR3 in amino acids: CASSAPGAGFTDTQYF. CDR3 DNA sequence: TGTGCCAGCAGTGCCCCGGGGGCGGGGTTCACAGATACGCAGTATTTT.

This clonotype has at least ten counts. The chain joins TRBV12-3 or TRBV12-4 to TRBJ1-5; D gene unclear. This CDR3 contains 14 residues. The V gene lost 4 bases and the J gene lost 2 bases, with 9 bases spanning the gap. The CDR3 region is CASSSPGGNQPQHF. CDR3 nucleotide sequence: TGTGCCAGCAGTTCGCCCGGGGGCAATCAGCCCCAGCATTTT.

The V and J genes are TRBV20-1 and TRBJ1-1; D gene uncertain. The V and J ends lost 7 bases and 3 bases respectively, with 9 bases between them. This CDR3 is 11 amino acids long. Germline assignment: CDR1 DFQATT and CDR2 SNEGSKA (reference sequence). The CDR3 here is CSVPRDTEAFF. For the CDR3, the DNA is TGCAGTGTCCCGCGGGACACTGAAGCTTTCTTT.

The sample holds one count of this clonotype. A junction end diverges from the germline sequence, so it may reflect a read error. J is TRBJ1-2 and V is TRBV5-3; 8 positions agree with TRBD1. TRBV5-3 carries the ORF label, with uncertain function. The CDR3 sequence is 15 residues long. CDR3 region: CASSLGQDRVNGDTF. The CDR3, as DNA: TGTGCCAGCAGCTTGGGGCAGGACAGGGTAAATGGCGACACCTTC.

The CDR3 loop reads CASSQAVGYSNQPQHF. The CDR3, as DNA: TGTGCCAGCAGCCAAGCGGTCGGATATAGCAATCAGCCCCAGCATTTT. The chain employs TRBV4-2 and TRBJ1-5, with D unresolved. V gave up 1 base and J gave up 0 bases, with 10 bases separating them. The CDR3 runs 16 residues. Germline CDR1 reads LGHNA; CDR2 reads YNFKEQ.